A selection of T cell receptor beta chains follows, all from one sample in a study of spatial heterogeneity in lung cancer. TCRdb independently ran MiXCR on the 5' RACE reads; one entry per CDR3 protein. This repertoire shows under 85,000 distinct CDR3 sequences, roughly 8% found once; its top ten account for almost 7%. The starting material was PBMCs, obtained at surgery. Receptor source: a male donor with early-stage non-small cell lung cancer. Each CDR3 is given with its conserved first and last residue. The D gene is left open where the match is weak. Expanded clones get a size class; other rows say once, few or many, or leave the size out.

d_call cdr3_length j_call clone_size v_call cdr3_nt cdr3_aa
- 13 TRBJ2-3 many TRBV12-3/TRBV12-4 TGTGCCAGCAGTTCGGATTCAGAGTATACGCAGTATTTT CASSSDSEYTQYF
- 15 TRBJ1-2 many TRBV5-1 TGCGCCAGCAGCTTGGAAGCGCAGACGAACTATGGCTACACCTTC CASSLEAQTNYGYTF
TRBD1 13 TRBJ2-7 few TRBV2 TGTGCCAGCATGGACAGGGGGCGATACGAGCAGTACTTC CASMDRGRYEQYF
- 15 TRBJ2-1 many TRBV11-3 TGTGCCAGCAGCTTCGGTAGCGGAATTGACAATGAGCAGTTCTTC CASSFGSGIDNEQFF
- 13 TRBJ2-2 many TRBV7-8 TGTGCCAGCAGCTCAGGAGGCACCGGGGAGCTGTTTTTT CASSSGGTGELFF
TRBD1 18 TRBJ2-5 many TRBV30 TGTGCCTGGAGTTCTTGGAGGAGTGTGCCGGGACAGGGAGAGACCCAGTACTTC CAWSSWRSVPGQGETQYF
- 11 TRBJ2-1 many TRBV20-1 TGCAGTGCTCAAAAGACCCCTGAGCAGTTCTTC CSAQKTPEQFF
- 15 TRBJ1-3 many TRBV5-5 TGTGCCAGCAGCTCTGGGCCGAGCTCTGGAAACACCATATATTTT CASSSGPSSGNTIYF
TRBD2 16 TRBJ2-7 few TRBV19 TGTGCCAGTAGTCCCGGACTAGCGGGAGCCAATTACGAGCAGTACTTC CASSPGLAGANYEQYF
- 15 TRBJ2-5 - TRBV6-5 TGTGCCAGCAGGATTAGACTCGGACGGCAAGAGACCCAGTACTTC CASRIRLGRQETQYF
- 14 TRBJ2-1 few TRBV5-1 TGCGCCAGCAGCTTGGACCAACTCTACAATGAGCAGTTCTTC CASSLDQLYNEQFF
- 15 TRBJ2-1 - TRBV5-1 TGCGCCAGCAGCAAATCCTCCGAAGGGAAAAATGAGCAGTTCTTC CASSKSSEGKNEQFF
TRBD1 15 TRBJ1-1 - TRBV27 TGTGCCAGCAGTAGAGGCAGGGGGCTTGGTACTGAAGCTTTCTTT CASSRGRGLGTEAFF
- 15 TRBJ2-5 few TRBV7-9 TGTGCCAGCAGCTTAGCGACGGGCTCCGGAGAGACCCAGTACTTC CASSLATGSGETQYF
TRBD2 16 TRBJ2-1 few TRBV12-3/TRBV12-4 TGTGCCAGCACCCCCGGGACTAGCGGGAGTAACAATGAGCAGTTCTTC CASTPGTSGSNNEQFF
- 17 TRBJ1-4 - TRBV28 TGTGCCAGCACCGGGTCCCCCAGGGGAGGCATTAATGAAAAACTGTTTTTT CASTGSPRGGINEKLFF
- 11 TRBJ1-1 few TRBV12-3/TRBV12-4 TGTGCCAGCAGTTTCAGCAAAGAAGCTTTCTTT CASSFSKEAFF
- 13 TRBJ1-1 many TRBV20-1 TGCAGTGCTAGAGAAAGCCCCCCCACTGAAGCTTTCTTT CSARESPPTEAFF
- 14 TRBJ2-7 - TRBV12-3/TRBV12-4 TGTGCCAGCAGTAAGGGGGGACAGTACTACGAGCAGTACTTC CASSKGGQYYEQYF
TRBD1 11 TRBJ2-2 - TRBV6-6 TGTGCCAGCAGTTCAACAGGGGGAGTGTTTTTT CASSSTGGVFF
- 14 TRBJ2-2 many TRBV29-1 TGCAGCGTTGCAGGACTGACGAACACCGGGGAGCTGTTTTTT CSVAGLTNTGELFF
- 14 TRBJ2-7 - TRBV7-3 TGTGCCAGCAGCGGGTTACATGCTCAAGGGGAGCAGTACTTC CASSGLHAQGEQYF
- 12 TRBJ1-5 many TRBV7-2 TGTGCCAGCAGACTGGGGGATCAGCCCCAGCATTTT CASRLGDQPQHF
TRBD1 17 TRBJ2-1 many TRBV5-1 TGCGCCAGCAGCTTGGACCCCGGGACAGGGGGGCTCAATGAGCAGTTCTTC CASSLDPGTGGLNEQFF
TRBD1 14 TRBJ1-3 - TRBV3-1 TGTGCCAGCAGCCAAGAACCAGGGGGCGGCACCATATATTTT CASSQEPGGGTIYF
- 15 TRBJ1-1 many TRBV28 TGTGCCAGCAGCCCTTCGGCTGCATGGAGCACTGAAGCTTTCTTT CASSPSAAWSTEAFF
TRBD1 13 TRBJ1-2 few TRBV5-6 TGTGCCAGCAGCTCTCGGACAGGGTATGGCTACACCTTC CASSSRTGYGYTF
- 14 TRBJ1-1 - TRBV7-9 TGTGCCAGCAGCTTAGCGCTGAGGGGCACTGAAGCTTTCTTT CASSLALRGTEAFF
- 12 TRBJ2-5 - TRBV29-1 TGCAGCGTCCAAAGAACGGCGGAGACCCAGTACTTC CSVQRTAETQYF
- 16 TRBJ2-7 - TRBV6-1 TGTGCCAGCAGTTCGTCTTCGACCTGGACATTGTACGAGCAGTACTTC CASSSSSTWTLYEQYF
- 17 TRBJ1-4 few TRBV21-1 TGTGCCAGCAGCAAAGAATTTTCAGACAGGGGCGACGAAAAACTGTTTTTT CASSKEFSDRGDEKLFF
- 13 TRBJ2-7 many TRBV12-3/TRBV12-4 TGTGCCAGCAGTTTAGCGAGCTCCTACGAGCAGTACTTC CASSLASSYEQYF
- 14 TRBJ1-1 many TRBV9 TGTGCCAGCAGCTATGGGGGCTTGAACACTGAAGCTTTCTTT CASSYGGLNTEAFF
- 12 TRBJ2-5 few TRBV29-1 TGCAGCGTTGAAGGACCTGGTGGGACCCAGTACTTC CSVEGPGGTQYF
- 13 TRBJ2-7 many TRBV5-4 TGTGCCAGCAGCTACTCCGGGACCTACGAGCAGTACTTC CASSYSGTYEQYF
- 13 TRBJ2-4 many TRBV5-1 TGCGCCAGCAGCTCACCCGAGGGGAACATTCAGTACTTC CASSSPEGNIQYF
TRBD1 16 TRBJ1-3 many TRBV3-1 TGTGCCAGCAGCCCCCGCCCAGGGGGTGCGAGGAACACCATATATTTT CASSPRPGGARNTIYF
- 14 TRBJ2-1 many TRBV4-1 TGCGCCAGCAGCCAGGTAGGGGGAGGGAGTGAGCAGTTCTTC CASSQVGGGSEQFF
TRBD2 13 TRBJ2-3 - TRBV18 TGTGCCACTACTAGCGGGACAGCAGATACGCAGTATTTT CATTSGTADTQYF
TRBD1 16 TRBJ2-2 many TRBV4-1 TGCGCCAGCAGCCTAGACAGGGGAGTCCTAGCCGGGGAGCTGTTTTTT CASSLDRGVLAGELFF
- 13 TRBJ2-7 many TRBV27 TGTGCCAGCGGACTACAGGGACCCTACGAGCAGTACTTC CASGLQGPYEQYF
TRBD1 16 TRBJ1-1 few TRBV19 TGTGCCAGTAGCCCCGGGACAGGGAGACCAGAGGCTGAAGCTTTCTTT CASSPGTGRPEAEAFF
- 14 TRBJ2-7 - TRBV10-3 TGTGCCATCAGTGACTCGGGAGCCTCCTACGAGCAGTACTTC CAISDSGASYEQYF
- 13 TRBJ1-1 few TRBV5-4 TGTGCCAGCAGCTTGGGGGCTGTAAGGGGAGCTTTCTTT CASSLGAVRGAFF
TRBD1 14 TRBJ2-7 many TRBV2 TGTGCCAGCAGTGTAGACAGGGGAGGCTACGAGCAGTACTTC CASSVDRGGYEQYF
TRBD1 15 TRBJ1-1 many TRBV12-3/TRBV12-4 TGTGCCAGCAGTCTGCGCAGGGGGCGAGGAACTGAAGCTTTCTTT CASSLRRGRGTEAFF
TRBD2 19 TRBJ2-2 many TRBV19 TGTGCCAGTAGTGTACCGGGACTAGCGGGAGAGACGAACACCGGGGAGCTGTTTTTT CASSVPGLAGETNTGELFF
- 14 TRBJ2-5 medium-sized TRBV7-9 TGTGCCAGCAGCGCCGCGGGGTTTCAAGAGACCCAGTACTTC CASSAAGFQETQYF
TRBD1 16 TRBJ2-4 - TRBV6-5 TGTGCCAGCAGTCCGGGACAGAGTAGGGCCAAAAACATTCAGTACTTC CASSPGQSRAKNIQYF
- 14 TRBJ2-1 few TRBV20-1 TGCAGTGTTACTTTACTGACAGGTAACAATGAGCAGTTCTTC CSVTLLTGNNEQFF
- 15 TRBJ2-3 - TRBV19 TGTGCCACCTCGAGGGTGCTGGGGGACACAGATACGCAGTATTTT CATSRVLGDTDTQYF
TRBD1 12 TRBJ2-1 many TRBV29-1 TGCAGCGTTCCGGACAGGGGGGTTGAGCAGTTCTTC CSVPDRGVEQFF
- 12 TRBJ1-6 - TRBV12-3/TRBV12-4 TGTGCCAGCAGTTTAGGCTATTCACCCCTCCACTTT CASSLGYSPLHF
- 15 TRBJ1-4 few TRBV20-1 TGCAGTGCGACCGCGTTTGGAATAACTAATGAAAAACTGTTTTTT CSATAFGITNEKLFF
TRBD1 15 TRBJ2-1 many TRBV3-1 TGTGCCAGCAGACTGGGACAGGGAATCTACAATGAGCAGTTCTTC CASRLGQGIYNEQFF
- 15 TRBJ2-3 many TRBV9 TGTGCCAGCACGTTAGGCGGTTCTTTCACAGATACGCAGTATTTT CASTLGGSFTDTQYF
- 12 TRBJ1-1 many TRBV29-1 TGCAGCGTCGGACGGATGAACACTGAAGCTTTCTTT CSVGRMNTEAFF
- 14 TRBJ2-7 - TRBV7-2 TGTGCCAGCACCCCTGGGGGTACTCCCTACGAGCAGTACTTC CASTPGGTPYEQYF
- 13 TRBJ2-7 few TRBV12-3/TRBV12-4 TGTGCCAGCAGTTTAAGATGGAGGGACGAGCAGTACTTC CASSLRWRDEQYF